A single sample gave rise to the 30 T cell receptor beta chains below, sequenced in a study of cytotoxic CD8 clonotypes in ibrutinib-treated CLL. TCRdb's copy holds only in-frame clones and misses some; the assay was immunoSEQ multiplex PCR. Altogether around 310,000 clones are present, around four fifths being singletons, with the ten largest covering more than 6%. Source: PBMCs, taken before ibrutinib treatment. These receptors were collected from a human donor with chronic lymphocytic leukemia.

This clone was counted a few times. V usage is TRBV5-1 and J usage is TRBJ2-1, with a possible D match to TRBD2 (6 bases). Trimming cost V 4 bases and J 3 bases, with 14 bases left between them. Germline values: CDR1 SGHRS, CDR2 YFSETQ. The CDR3 spans 15 residues. The chain's CDR3 is CASSPWSGVYNEQFF. DNA for the CDR3: TGCGCCAGCAGCCCTTGGTCGGGAGTCTACAATGAGCAGTTCTTC.

This chain connects TRBV9 to TRBJ2-7; D is perhaps TRBD1 (6 bases). The V and J ends lost 4 bases and 4 bases respectively, with 12 bases between them. This CDR3 has 13 amino acids. The germline gives CDR1 SGDLS, CDR2 YYNGEE. CDR3 loop: CASSPGHLYEQYF. In DNA, the CDR3 is TGTGCCAGCAGCCCGGGACATTTATACGAGCAGTACTTC.

This clone has just a few counts. Sequence at one end of the junction differs from germline and may be a read error. The chain carries TRBV7-7 and TRBJ2-5; tentative D call: TRBD2 (5 bases). CDR3 length: 15 amino acids. Germline CDR1 is SSHAT and CDR2 is FNYEAQ (reference sequence). The CDR3 reads CASSLGPGWEETQYF. The CDR3 nucleotides read TGTGCTAGCAGCTTAGGCCCGGGATGGGAAGAGACCCAGTACTTC.

The J gene is TRBJ2-5, the V gene TRBV4-2; 7 bases fit TRBD1. The germline gives CDR1 LGHNA, CDR2 YNFKEQ. The CDR3 runs 14 residues. V trimming: 0 bases; J trimming: 11 bases; junction bases outside the gene matches: 9. Here the CDR3 reads CASSQDRDRTEQYF. CDR3 coding DNA: TGTGCCAGCAGCCAAGATCGGGACAGAACTGAGCAGTACTTC.

This chain uses TRBV19 with TRBJ1-2, with D perhaps matching TRBD1 (5 bases). The germline CDR1 and CDR2 sequences are LNHDA and SQIVND (reference sequence). V shed 6 bases and J shed 2 bases, with 10 bases lying between them. There are 13 residues in the CDR3. The CDR3 sequence: CASSMGDNYGYTF. Written as DNA, the CDR3 is TGTGCCAGTAGCATGGGGGACAACTATGGCTACACCTTC. Full variable domain (outside the CDR3, taken from reference TRBV19 and TRBJ1-2): DGGITQSPKYLFRKEGQNVTLSCEQNLNHDAMYWYRQDPGQGLRLIYYSQIVNDFQKGDIAEGYSVSREKKESFPLTVTSAQKNPTAFYLCASSMGDNYGYTFGSGTRLTVV.

The chain has TRBV6-5 and TRBJ2-7, with D tentatively TRBD1 (6 bases). There are 14 residues in the CDR3. The V end lost 4 bases, the J end lost 3 bases, and 13 bases lay between the germline ends. CDR1 is MNHEY, CDR2 SVGAGI, per germline. The CDR3 loop reads CASSSTGHHYEQYF. CDR3 DNA: TGTGCCAGCAGTTCAACGGGACACCACTACGAGCAGTACTTC.

On this clone itself: A much larger clone sits a single nucleotide away, making a read error possible. This sequence joins TRBV7-8 and TRBJ2-7; D is unresolved. This CDR3 has 11 amino acids. Germline loops: CDR1 SGHVS, CDR2 FQNEAQ. Trimming stripped 1 base from V and 4 bases from J, with 2 bases between. The CDR3 sequence is CASSLVYEQYF. The CDR3, as DNA: TGTGCCAGCAGCTTAGTTTACGAGCAGTACTTC.

The chain joins TRBV5-3 to TRBJ1-5; D is perhaps TRBD1 (6 bases). TRBV5-3 is treated as an ORF (open reading frame) with a function not yet certain. Deletions cut 4 bases from V and 5 bases from J, with 19 bases between. CDR3 length: 16 amino acids. CDR3 DNA: TGTGCCAGAAGCCAACGTACGGCCAGGGGATATCAGCCCCAGCATTTT. As protein: CARSQRTARGYQPQHF.

The chain carries TRBV25-1 and TRBJ2-7; 7 positions match TRBD2. This CDR3 region has 13 residues. V lost 1 base and J lost 6; bases outside the gene matches: 3. Germline CDR1 and CDR2: MGHDK and SYGVNS. The chain's CDR3 is CASSELGLGEQYF. The CDR3 coding sequence is TGTGCCAGCAGTGAATTAGGACTAGGCGAGCAGTACTTC.

V is TRBV2 and J is TRBJ2-7, with 7 bases fitting TRBD2. Germline V gene lookup returns CDR1 SNHLY and CDR2 FYNNEI. The trim removed 2 bases at V and 3 bases at J, leaving 7 bases unmatched. The CDR3 extends over 15 amino acids. CDR3 sequence reads: CASSEQSGNLYEQYF. The CDR3 DNA is TGTGCCAGCAGTGAACAGAGCGGGAACCTCTACGAGCAGTACTTC.

A few counts support this clone. The CDR3 sequence: CASRHYPSGIYEQFF. The DNA of the CDR3 is TGTGCCAGCAGACATTATCCTAGCGGGATTTATGAGCAGTTCTTC. This chain connects TRBV6-5 to TRBJ2-1, with 9 bases matching TRBD2. The germline V gene encodes CDR1 MNHEY and CDR2 SVGAGI. The CDR3 sequence is 15 residues long. Trimming took 6 bases from V and 8 from J; bases not matched to a gene: 11.

There are a few counts of this clone. This rearrangement joins TRBV29-1 to TRBJ2-1; TRBD2 matches at 15 bases. From germline, CDR1 is SQVTM and CDR2 ANQGSEA. With 3 bases clipped from V and 7 bases from J, the junction kept 4 bases outside the gene matches. The CDR3 sequence is 15 residues long. The CDR3 spells CSVERTSGRGNEQFF. The CDR3 DNA follows: TGCAGCGTTGAGAGGACTAGCGGGAGGGGGAATGAGCAGTTCTTC.

The chain joins TRBV7-2 to TRBJ2-3; possibly TRBD1 or TRBD2 for D (5 bases each). This CDR3 contains 16 residues. Germline V lookup: CDR1 SGHTA, CDR2 FQGNSA. Trimming stripped 1 base from V and 1 base from J, with 12 bases between. For the CDR3, the DNA is TGTGCCAGCAGCTTAGTTTGGGACGAGGGCACAGATACGCAGTATTTT. As protein: CASSLVWDEGTDTQYF. Full variable domain (missing parts from reference TRBV7-2 and TRBJ2-3): GAGVSQSPSNKVTEKGKDVELRCDPISGHTALYWYRQSLGQGLEFLIYFQGNSAPDKSGLPSDRFSAERTGGSVSTLTIQRTQQEDSAVYLCASSLVWDEGTDTQYFGPGTRLTVL.

J is TRBJ1-5 and V is TRBV28; 7 bases align to TRBD1. The V gene end was trimmed by 2 bases and the J gene end by 3 bases; junction bases not matched to a gene: 4. The CDR3 runs to 15 residues. The germline CDR1 and CDR2 sequences are MDHEN and SYDVKM. The CDR3 reads CASSLEDRLNQPQHF. The CDR3 coding sequence is TGTGCCAGCAGTTTAGAGGACAGGCTCAATCAGCCCCAGCATTTT.

This clone was detected ten times or more. The chain is built from TRBV7-2 and TRBJ1-2; D call uncertain. The length of the CDR3 is 12 residues. The germline V and J ends were trimmed by 0 bases and 4 bases, with 3 bases remaining between them. Germline lookup yields CDR1 SGHTA and CDR2 FQGNSA. The CDR3 nucleotides read TGTGCCAGCAGCTTAGCGTTCTATGGCTACACCTTC. It is translated as CASSLAFYGYTF.

The rearrangement links TRBV4-2 to TRBJ2-3; D may match TRBD1 or TRBD2 (6 bases each). The germline V gene has CDR1 LGHNA and CDR2 YNFKEQ. The CDR3 covers 17 residues. Trimming removed 2 bases from V and 0 bases from J, with 15 bases in between. CDR3: CASSQRITGTSTDTQYF. The CDR3 nucleotides read TGTGCCAGCAGCCAAAGAATTACAGGGACTAGCACAGATACGCAGTATTTT.

The gene calls are TRBV27 and TRBJ2-1; 8 positions agree with TRBD2. This CDR3 is built from 15 residues. Germline V lookup: CDR1 MNHEY, CDR2 SMNVEV (reference sequence). V shed 0 bases, J shed 11 bases, and the junction held 9 bases outside the gene matches. CDR3 sequence: CASSLSAGGVIKQFF. The CDR3 DNA sequence: TGTGCCAGCAGTTTATCGGCGGGAGGTGTCATTAAGCAGTTCTTC.

CDR3 sequence reads: CATSRVGHEQYF. The CDR3 DNA is TGTGCCACCAGCAGAGTAGGGCACGAGCAGTACTTC. The genes are TRBV15 and TRBJ2-7; D gene unclear. The CDR3 length is 12 residues. Trimming took 1 base from V and 5 from J, leaving 6 bases between them. CDR1 is LNHNV, CDR2 YYDKDF, per germline (reference sequence). Supplemented by reference TRBV15 and TRBJ2-7, the full variable domain reads DAMVIQNPRYQVTQFGKPVTLSCSQTLNHNVMYWYQQKSSQAPKLLFHYYDKDFNNEADTPDNFQSRRPNTSFCFLDIRSPGLGDTAMYLCATSRVGHEQYFGPGTRLTVT.

This clone was found a few times. The genes are TRBV28 and TRBJ2-7; no firm D call. The germline V gene encodes CDR1 MDHEN and CDR2 SYDVKM. The CDR3 runs 17 residues. V shed 3 bases and J shed 4 bases, with 22 bases lying between them. CDR3 in DNA: TGTGCCAGCAGTTTTTCGTCCCTTCGGCAGTCTTGGTACGAGCAGTACTTC. Protein: CASSFSSLRQSWYEQYF.

The rearrangement uses TRBV25-1 and TRBJ2-7, with D perhaps TRBD1 or TRBD2 (5 bases each). Germline CDR1 MGHDK, CDR2 SYGVNS. V was shortened by 9 bases and J by 3 bases, with 12 bases between the two germline ends. The CDR3 is made up of 12 amino acids. CDR3 in amino acids: CARRDRLYEQYF. The CDR3 DNA follows: TGTGCCAGGAGGGACCGACTCTACGAGCAGTACTTC.

The chain carries TRBV30 and TRBJ2-1; D call uncertain. V was pared by 0 bases and J by 1 base, with 22 bases between. Looked up from germline, CDR1 is GTSNPN and CDR2 is SVGIG (reference sequence). CDR3 size: 19 residues. CDR3 sequence reads: CAWSVLLAPEKRSYNEQFF. The DNA of the CDR3 is TGTGCCTGGAGTGTACTATTAGCCCCGGAAAAGAGGTCCTACAATGAGCAGTTCTTC.

The chain recombines TRBV29-1 with TRBJ1-1, with D hard to call. Looked up from germline, CDR1 is SQVTM and CDR2 is ANQGSEA. This CDR3 contains 13 residues. The germline V and J ends were trimmed by 3 bases and 0 bases, with 8 bases remaining between them. CDR3 nucleotide sequence: TGCAGCGTTGATACGGGAATGAACACTGAAGCTTTCTTT. As protein: CSVDTGMNTEAFF.

This clone was seen just once. V usage is TRBV15 and J usage is TRBJ2-2, with D unresolved. Trimming pared 4 bases from V and 1 base from J, leaving 7 bases between. Germline V gives CDR1 LNHNV, CDR2 YYDKDF (reference sequence). The CDR3 is 14 residues long. This CDR3 reads CATSTNLNTGELFF. CDR3 sequence (DNA): TGTGCCACCAGCACCAACTTGAACACCGGGGAGCTGTTTTTT.

V gene TRBV19 combines with J gene TRBJ2-1; D could derive from TRBD1 or TRBD2 (6 bases each). Germline loops: CDR1 LNHDA, CDR2 SQIVND (reference sequence). CDR3 size: 19 residues. V shed 2 bases and J shed 3 bases, with 23 bases lying between them. The DNA of the CDR3 is TGTGCCAGTAGTATAAGGGCCCCCGGGAGAAGGGGGTACTACAATGAGCAGTTCTTC. It is translated as CASSIRAPGRRGYYNEQFF.

The chain joins TRBV9 to TRBJ2-7; a possible D gene is TRBD2 (5 bases). Looked up from germline, CDR1 is SGDLS and CDR2 is YYNGEE. CDR3 length: 12 residues. V lost 1 base and J 5 bases, leaving 7 bases between the germline ends. CDR3 nucleotide sequence: TGTGCCAGCAGCGTAACCGGGGACGAGCAGTACTTC. It translates to CASSVTGDEQYF.

This chain uses TRBV30 with TRBJ1-1, with 9 bases lining up with TRBD1. The V gene's germline CDR1 is GTSNPN and CDR2 SVGIG (reference sequence). This CDR3 spans 16 amino acids. J lost 0 bases, V lost 5 bases, and 10 bases had no gene match. As DNA, the CDR3 is TGTGCCTGGCAAACAGGGGGCGCAGATATGAACACTGAAGCTTTCTTT. This encodes CAWQTGGADMNTEAFF.

J is TRBJ2-1 and V is TRBV5-8; tentatively, D is TRBD1 or TRBD2 (7 bases each). This CDR3 comprises 20 residues. Germline lookup yields CDR1 SGHTS and CDR2 YDEGEE. The V and J ends lost 7 bases and 7 bases respectively, with 36 bases between them. CDR3 DNA sequence: TGTGCCAGCCGGCCGCCTTGGGGCAGGGGGACTACCGGCGGCCTGAATGAGCAGTTCTTC. Translated: CASRPPWGRGTTGGLNEQFF.

The rearrangement uses TRBV5-1 and TRBJ2-3, with 8 bases lining up with TRBD2. With 4 bases clipped from V and 0 bases from J, the junction kept 4 bases outside the gene matches. This CDR3 region has 15 residues. The germline V gene has CDR1 SGHRS and CDR2 YFSETQ. In DNA form, the CDR3 reads TGCGCCAGCAGCAAACTAGCGGCTAGCACAGATACGCAGTATTTT. Translation: CASSKLAASTDTQYF. The full variable domain, in which reference TRBV5-1 and TRBJ2-3 provide the parts outside the CDR3, is KAGVTQTPRYLIKTRGQQVTLSCSPISGHRSVSWYQQTPGQGLQFLFEYFSETQRNKGNFPGRFSGRQFSNSRSEMNVSTLELGDSALYLCASSKLAASTDTQYFGPGTRLTVL.

This chain uses TRBV4-2 with TRBJ2-3; TRBD1 matches 9 bases. CDR3 size: 16 residues. Trimming removed 2 bases from V and 2 bases from J; junction bases left unmatched: 5. The germline V gene encodes CDR1 LGHNA and CDR2 YNFKEQ. CDR3 protein: CASSQHPQGATDTQYF. The CDR3 region has the DNA TGTGCCAGCAGCCAACATCCACAGGGGGCCACAGATACGCAGTATTTT.

This rearrangement joins TRBV6-5 to TRBJ2-4; 7 nucleotides line up with TRBD2. Looked up from germline, CDR1 is MNHEY and CDR2 is SVGAGI. CDR3 size: 15 residues. Germline trimming cut 2 bases from V and 5 bases from J; bases unmatched to any gene: 6. The CDR3 region is CASSYGGRPQNIQYF. In nucleotides, the CDR3 is TGTGCCAGCAGTTACGGCGGGAGACCCCAAAACATTCAGTACTTC.